One sample yielded the 3 T cell receptor beta chains listed below, sequenced in a study of blood T cell repertoires in COVID-19. Libraries were prepared by immunoSEQ multiplex PCR; TCRdb keeps only in-frame clonotypes and omits some of them. The sample shows under 200,000 clones, more than 75% of them seen only once. The sequencing sample was made of peripheral blood. These receptors were collected from a man aged 65 to 85 with acute or convalescent COVID-19.

The chain carries TRBV4-3 and TRBJ2-1, with no clear D. Per the germline V gene, CDR1 is LGHNA and CDR2 is YSLEER. Trimming removed 0 bases from V and 4 bases from J, with 10 bases in between. The CDR3 covers 15 residues. The CDR3 here is CASSQDWSRYNEQFF. The CDR3 region has the DNA TGCGCCAGCAGCCAAGATTGGAGCAGATACAATGAGCAGTTCTTC.

The chain couples TRBV27 to TRBJ2-5; 9 bases are a match to TRBD1. The J call may be wrong; the DNA end is better matched by TRBJ2-7. Germline CDR1 and CDR2: MNHEY and SMNVEV (reference sequence). The CDR3 contains 16 residues. The CDR3 sequence: CASSLSLGQGPYEQYF. The DNA of the CDR3 is TGTGCCAGCAGTTTATCGCTGGGACAGGGACCTTACGAGCAGTACTTC.

V and J are TRBV10-2 and TRBJ2-7; 7 positions agree with TRBD1. V gave up 6 bases and J gave up 4 bases; unmatched junction bases: 12. The germline CDR1 and CDR2 sequences are WSHSY and SAAADI. The CDR3 contains 15 residues. Written as DNA, the CDR3 is TGCGCCAGCAGCCAGGGGGACGATGGTCGATACGAGCAGTACTTC. Residues: CASSQGDDGRYEQYF.